This TCR beta chain was captured by sequencing in a study of T cells after yellow fever vaccination. General study results and limits: Booster sampling recovered most clones from primary vaccination (around 96% CD4, over 75% CD8). Sorted repertoires could include abundant contaminating clonotypes from bulk cells.

Germline assignment: CDR1 SGHNT and CDR2 YYREEE (reference sequence). This CDR3 contains 15 residues. J gave up 4 bases and V 0 bases, and 5 bases lay outside the gene matches. Synthesis of TCR cDNA relied on 5'RACE template switching, which attached a universal primer site and UMIs. TCRdb re-called the 5' RACE reads with MiXCR, one entry per CDR3 protein. The repertoire holds 300,000 to 400,000 distinct CDR3 sequences, with 8.7% as singletons. With regard to this clonotype: Its cognate antigen is unknown.

The sequencing here drew on PBMCs, taken on the day of the first yellow fever vaccination. The sequence derives from a young man who received the YFV17D yellow fever vaccine. The V gene is TRBV5-4, the J gene TRBJ2-7; 9 bases map to TRBD2. The CDR3: CASSLATSGMYEQYF. The CDR3 coding sequence is TGTGCCAGCAGCTTGGCGACTAGCGGTATGTACGAGCAGTACTTC.